The TCR beta chain under discussion was sequenced for a study of immune characterization of retroperitoneal liposarcoma. Using its own MiXCR run on the PCR reads, TCRdb lists one record per CDR3 protein. This repertoire shows approximately 10,000 distinct CDR3 sequences, about a quarter found once; its top ten account for 8.5% to 9.5%. The V gene's germline CDR1 is SGHVS and CDR2 FNYEAQ. With 0 bases removed from V and 10 bases from J, the gap between germline ends came to 19 bases. This CDR3 is 16 amino acids long. This clonotype came up many times. Sequencing input: tumor tissue. The V and J genes are TRBV7-6 and TRBJ2-1; no reliable D call. The sequence was collected from a female donor with retroperitoneal liposarcoma. The CDR3: CASSLALGGRPYEQFF. CDR3 DNA: TGTGCCAGCAGCTTAGCGTTAGGCGGCCGTCCCTACGAGCAGTTCTTC.